The rows below give T cell receptor beta chains drawn from one sample of a study. MiXCR was run by TCRdb on the 5' RACE reads, yielding one entry per CDR3 protein. The sample includes some 200 distinct CDR3 sequences, about a third of them seen just once. Sequences were obtained from central memory T cells from blood PBMCs. The receptors were gathered from a male donor with HIV. CDR3s include the opening cysteine and the closing phenylalanine or tryptophan. D genes are given only for firm matches.

>TRBV30|NA|TRBJ1-2
TGTGCCTGGAGAGGGGCCGGCTATGGCTACACCTTC
CAWRGAGYGYTF